This T cell receptor (beta chain) came from a study of blood T cell repertoires in COVID-19. About the study: Researchers got acute and convalescent COVID-19 samples from the United States, Italy and Spain.

The method was immunoSEQ multiplex PCR; TCRdb's version includes in-frame clones alone and lacks a portion of them. This sample has fewer than 350,000 clones, with approximately 88% found just once. Germline CDR1 MNHEY, CDR2 SVGAGI. The length of the CDR3 is 15 residues. With V trimmed by 6 bases and J by 5 bases, 4 bases remained unmatched. The rearrangement links TRBV6-5 to TRBJ1-6; 10 nucleotides match TRBD1. The TCR was taken from a man between 18 and 35 years old with active or convalescent COVID-19. The specimen was peripheral blood. This CDR3 reads CASRKGTGDNSPLHF. CDR3 DNA: TGTGCCAGCAGAAAGGGGACAGGGGATAATTCACCCCTCCACTTT.